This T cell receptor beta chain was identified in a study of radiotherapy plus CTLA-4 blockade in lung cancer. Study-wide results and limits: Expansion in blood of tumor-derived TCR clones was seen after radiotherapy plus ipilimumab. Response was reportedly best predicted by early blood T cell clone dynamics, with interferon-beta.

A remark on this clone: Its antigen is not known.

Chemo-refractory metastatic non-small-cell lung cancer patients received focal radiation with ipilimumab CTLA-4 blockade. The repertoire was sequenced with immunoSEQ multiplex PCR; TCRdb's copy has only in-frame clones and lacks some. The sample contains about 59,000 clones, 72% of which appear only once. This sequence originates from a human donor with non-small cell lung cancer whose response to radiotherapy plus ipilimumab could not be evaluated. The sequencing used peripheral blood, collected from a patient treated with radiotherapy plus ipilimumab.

The CDR3 DNA follows: TGTGCCAGCATGCTCGGGGGACGGAACTACGAGCAGTACTTC. This translates into CASMLGGRNYEQYF. This rearrangement joins TRBV5-6 to TRBJ2-7, with TRBD2 as a possible D gene (6 bases). V was trimmed by 6 bases and J by 3 bases, leaving 16 bases between them. Germline-derived CDR1 and CDR2 are SGHDT and YYEEEE. The CDR3 contains 14 residues.